The sequence of this T cell receptor beta chain was determined in a study of blood T cell repertoires in COVID-19. The data were produced by immunoSEQ multiplex PCR, yet TCRdb's version contains in-frame clones alone and is incomplete. The repertoire has 100,000 to 120,000 clones, more than 75% of them found once; the top ten carry 3% to 3.5%. Germline V gives CDR1 LNHDA, CDR2 SQIVND (reference sequence). V dropped 1 base and J dropped 3; count of bases not matched to a gene: 1. The CDR3 loop spans 14 amino acids. The TCR was taken from a woman aged 45-59 years with acute or convalescent COVID-19. The genes are TRBV19 and TRBJ2-5; 8 bases align to TRBD2. Sample: peripheral blood. CDR3 DNA: TGTGCCAGTAGTATAGGTAGCGGGGAAGAGACCCAGTACTTC. Translation gives CASSIGSGEETQYF.